A single sample is the source of the 4 T cell receptor beta chains below, sequenced in a study of blood T cell repertoires in COVID-19. The protocol was immunoSEQ multiplex PCR, while the TCRdb copy is restricted to in-frame clones and leaves out a portion. The sample contains over 85,000 clones, around 85% of which appear only once. The sample comprised peripheral blood. Receptors originate from a woman of 80 years or more with COVID-19, enrolled during active disease.

The CDR3 DNA is TGTGCCAGCAGCTTAGTTGCGTACACAGATACGCAGTATTTT. This sequence encodes CASSLVAYTDTQYF. The chain links TRBV11-2 to TRBJ2-3, with D unresolved. Trimming cost V 1 base and J 2 bases, with 7 bases left between them. The CDR3 contains 14 residues. CDR1 is SGHAT and CDR2 is FQNNGV in the germline V gene.

This rearrangement joins TRBV18 to TRBJ2-1; TRBD1 agrees at 7 bases. Unmatched junction bases numbered 5, after V lost 6 bases and J lost 0 bases. The CDR3 sequence is 15 residues long. Per the germline V gene, CDR1 is KGHSH and CDR2 is LQKENI. Here the CDR3 reads CASSPGQNSYNEQFF. The CDR3 DNA follows: TGTGCCAGCTCCCCGGGACAGAACTCCTACAATGAGCAGTTCTTC.

The rearrangement links TRBV7-6 to TRBJ2-5, with 11 bases matching TRBD2. V dropped 5 bases and J dropped 4; count of bases not matched to a gene: 6. CDR3 length: 15 amino acids. In germline, CDR1 is SGHVS, CDR2 FNYEAQ. The CDR3: CASSLSTSGGETQYF. CDR3 nucleotide sequence: TGTGCCAGCAGCCTTAGTACTAGCGGGGGAGAGACCCAGTACTTC.

V is TRBV24-1 and J is TRBJ2-2; D call uncertain. The CDR3 has 15 amino acids. The V gene's germline CDR1 is KGHDR and CDR2 SFDVKD. Trimming cost V 4 bases and J 1 base, with 9 bases left between them. This CDR3 is CATSDPRVNTGELFF. The CDR3 nucleotides read TGTGCCACCAGTGACCCCCGGGTGAACACCGGGGAGCTGTTTTTT.